This TCR beta chain was recorded in a study of OX40 agonist ivuxolimab in advanced cancers. Study-wide context: At 0.01 to 10 mg/kg, ivuxolimab was administered intravenously to patients every 2 weeks. General observations from the study: Clones of CD4+ and CD8+ blood T cells grew by week 6 at doses of 0.1 to 3.0 mg/kg.

A remark on this clone: Its target is not known.

Profiling relied on immunoSEQ multiplex PCR, and the TCRdb table lists in-frame clones only, not all of them. The top ten hold around 6.6% of the sample, which has about 76,000 clones, 84% seen once. Germline V lookup: CDR1 LNHDA, CDR2 SQIVND (reference sequence). V gave up 10 bases and J gave up 6 bases; unmatched junction bases: 12. The CDR3 length is 14 residues. Excluded were patients having autoimmune disease history or systemic immunosuppression. The source was CD4+ or CD8+ T cells sorted from blood, collected in a trial of the OX40 agonist ivuxolimab. V gene TRBV19 combines with J gene TRBJ2-7, with TRBD1 matching 10 bases. The TCR sequence derives from an adult with an advanced solid tumor such as melanoma, head and neck, liver or kidney cancer. The CDR3 here is CATSIRGTGVEQYF. CDR3 coding DNA: TGTGCCACCTCTATTAGGGGGACAGGGGTCGAGCAGTACTTC.